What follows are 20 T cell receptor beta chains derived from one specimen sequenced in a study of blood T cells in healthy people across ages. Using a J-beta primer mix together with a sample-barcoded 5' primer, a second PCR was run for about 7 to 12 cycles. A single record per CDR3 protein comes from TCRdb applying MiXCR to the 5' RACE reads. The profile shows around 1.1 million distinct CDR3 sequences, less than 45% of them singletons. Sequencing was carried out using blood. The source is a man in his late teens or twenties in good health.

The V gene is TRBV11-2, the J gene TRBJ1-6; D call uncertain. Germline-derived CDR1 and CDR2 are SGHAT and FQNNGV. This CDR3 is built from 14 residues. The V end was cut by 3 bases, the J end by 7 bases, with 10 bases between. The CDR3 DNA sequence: TGTGCCAGCAGCTTGAACAGCAGGAATTCACCCCTCCACTTT. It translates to CASSLNSRNSPLHF.

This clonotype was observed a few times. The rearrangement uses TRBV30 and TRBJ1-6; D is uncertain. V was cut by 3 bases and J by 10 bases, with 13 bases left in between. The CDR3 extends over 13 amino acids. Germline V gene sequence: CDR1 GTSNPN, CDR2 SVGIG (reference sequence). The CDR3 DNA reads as TGTGCCTGGAGAATCGAAAGGTACTCACCCCTCCACTTT. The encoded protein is CAWRIERYSPLHF.

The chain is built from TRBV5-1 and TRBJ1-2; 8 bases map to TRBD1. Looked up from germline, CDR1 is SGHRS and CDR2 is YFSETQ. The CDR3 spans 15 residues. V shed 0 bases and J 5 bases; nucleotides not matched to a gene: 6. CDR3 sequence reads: CASSLDWDRRYGYTF. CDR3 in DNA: TGCGCCAGCAGCTTGGATTGGGACAGGAGATATGGCTACACCTTC.

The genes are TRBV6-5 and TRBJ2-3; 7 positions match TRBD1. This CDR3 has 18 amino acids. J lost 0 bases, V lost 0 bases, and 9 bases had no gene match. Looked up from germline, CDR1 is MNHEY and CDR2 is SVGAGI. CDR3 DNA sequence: TGTGCCAGCAGTTACTCAATCCCGGGACAGACTAGCACAGATACGCAGTATTTT. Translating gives CASSYSIPGQTSTDTQYF.

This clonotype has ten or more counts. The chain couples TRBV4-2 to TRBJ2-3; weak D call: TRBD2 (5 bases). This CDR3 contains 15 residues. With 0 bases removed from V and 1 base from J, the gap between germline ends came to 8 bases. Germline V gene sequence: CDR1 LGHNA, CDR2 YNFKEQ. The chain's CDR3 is CASSQDGSGTDTQYF. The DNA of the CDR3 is TGTGCCAGCAGCCAAGATGGTAGCGGCACAGATACGCAGTATTTT.

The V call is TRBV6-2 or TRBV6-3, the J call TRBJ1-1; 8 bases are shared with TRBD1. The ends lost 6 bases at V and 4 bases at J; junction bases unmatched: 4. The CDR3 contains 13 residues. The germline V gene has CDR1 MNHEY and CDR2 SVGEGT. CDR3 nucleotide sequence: TGTGCCAGCAGCACGGGACAGGTCACTGAAGCTTTCTTT. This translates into CASSTGQVTEAFF.

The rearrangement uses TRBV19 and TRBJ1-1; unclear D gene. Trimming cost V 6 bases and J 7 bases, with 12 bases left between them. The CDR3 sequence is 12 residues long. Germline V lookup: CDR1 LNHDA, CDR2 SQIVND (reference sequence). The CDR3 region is CASRRTGNEAFF. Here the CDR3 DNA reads TGTGCCAGTAGGAGGACGGGGAATGAAGCTTTCTTT.

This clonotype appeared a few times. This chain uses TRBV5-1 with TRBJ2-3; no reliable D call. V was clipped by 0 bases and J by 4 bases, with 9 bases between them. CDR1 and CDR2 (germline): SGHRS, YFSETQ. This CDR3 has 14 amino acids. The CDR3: CASSLGQAADTQYF. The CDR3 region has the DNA TGCGCCAGCAGCTTGGGGCAGGCGGCAGATACGCAGTATTTT.

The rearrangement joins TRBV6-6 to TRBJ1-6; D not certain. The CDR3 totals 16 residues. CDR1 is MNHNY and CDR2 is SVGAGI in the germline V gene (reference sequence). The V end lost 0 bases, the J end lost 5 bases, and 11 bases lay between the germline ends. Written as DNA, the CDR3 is TGTGCCAGCAGTTACTCCCAACGGGGTAATAATTCACCCCTCCACTTT. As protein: CASSYSQRGNNSPLHF.

As DNA, the CDR3 is TGTGCCATCAGTGACCAGTCTGGGGCCAACGTCCTGACTTTC. It translates to CAISDQSGANVLTF. The chain links TRBV10-3 to TRBJ2-6; unclear D gene. The V end lost 3 bases, the J end lost 1 base, and 4 bases lay between the germline ends. Germline V gene data show CDR1 as ENHRY and CDR2 as SYGVKD. There are 14 residues in the CDR3.

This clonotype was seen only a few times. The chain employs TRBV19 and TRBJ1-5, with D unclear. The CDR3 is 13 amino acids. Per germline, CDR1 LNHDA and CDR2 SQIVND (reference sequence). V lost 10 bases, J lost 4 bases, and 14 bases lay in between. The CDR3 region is CATKGFTNQPQHF. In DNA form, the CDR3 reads TGTGCCACCAAGGGCTTTACTAATCAGCCCCAGCATTTT.

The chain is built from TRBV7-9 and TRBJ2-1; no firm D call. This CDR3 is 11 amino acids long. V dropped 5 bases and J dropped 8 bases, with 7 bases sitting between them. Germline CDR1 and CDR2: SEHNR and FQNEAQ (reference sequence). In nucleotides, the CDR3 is TGTGCCAGCAGCACGTCCCATGAGCAGTTCTTC. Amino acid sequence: CASSTSHEQFF.

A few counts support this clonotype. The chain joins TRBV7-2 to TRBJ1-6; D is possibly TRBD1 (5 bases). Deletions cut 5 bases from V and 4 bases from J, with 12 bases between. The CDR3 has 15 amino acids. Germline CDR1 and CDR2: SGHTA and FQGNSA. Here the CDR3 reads CASSPQEGYNSPLHF. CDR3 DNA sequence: TGTGCCAGCAGCCCCCAGGAGGGGTATAATTCACCCCTCCACTTT.

CDR3 coding DNA: TGTGCCAGCAGCTTGCTCTCCGGTGATCAGCCCCAGCATTTT. Its translation is CASSLLSGDQPQHF. This rearrangement joins TRBV5-8 to TRBJ1-5; D remains ambiguous. Germline assignment: CDR1 SGHTS and CDR2 YDEGEE. Trimming took off 1 base at V and 5 bases at J, with 10 bases between the two ends. The CDR3 spans 14 residues.

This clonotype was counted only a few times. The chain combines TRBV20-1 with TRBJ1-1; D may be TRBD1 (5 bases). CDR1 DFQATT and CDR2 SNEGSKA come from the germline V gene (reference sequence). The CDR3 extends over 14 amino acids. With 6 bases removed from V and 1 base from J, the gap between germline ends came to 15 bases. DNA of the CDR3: TGCAGTGCCTCACGCGGGGCGACGAACACTGAAGCTTTCTTT. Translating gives CSASRGATNTEAFF.

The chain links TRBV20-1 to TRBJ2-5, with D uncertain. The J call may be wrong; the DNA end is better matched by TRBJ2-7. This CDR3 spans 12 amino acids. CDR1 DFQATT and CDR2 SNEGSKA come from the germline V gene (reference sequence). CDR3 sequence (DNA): TGCAGTGCTACTGGGAATGAGAACGAGCAGTACTTC. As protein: CSATGNENEQYF.

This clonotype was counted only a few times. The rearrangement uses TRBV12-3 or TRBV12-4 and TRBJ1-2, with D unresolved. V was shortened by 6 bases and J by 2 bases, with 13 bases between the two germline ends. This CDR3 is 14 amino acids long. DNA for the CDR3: TGTGCCAGCAGCCTCTCTGTAAGAAACTATGGCTACACCTTC. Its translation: CASSLSVRNYGYTF.

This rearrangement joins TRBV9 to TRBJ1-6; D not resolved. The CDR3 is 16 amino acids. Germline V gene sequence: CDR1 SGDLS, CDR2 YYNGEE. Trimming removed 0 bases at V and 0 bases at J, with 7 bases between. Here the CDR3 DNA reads TGTGCCAGCAGCGTAGCTCCAAGCTCCTATAATTCACCCCTCCACTTT. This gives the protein CASSVAPSSYNSPLHF.

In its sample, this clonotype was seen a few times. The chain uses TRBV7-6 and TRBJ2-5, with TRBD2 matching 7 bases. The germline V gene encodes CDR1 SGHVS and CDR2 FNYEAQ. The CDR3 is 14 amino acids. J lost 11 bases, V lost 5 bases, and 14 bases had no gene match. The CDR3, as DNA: TGTGCCAGCAGCGTAAGCGGGGAGCGGAATGAGCAGTACTTC. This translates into CASSVSGERNEQYF.

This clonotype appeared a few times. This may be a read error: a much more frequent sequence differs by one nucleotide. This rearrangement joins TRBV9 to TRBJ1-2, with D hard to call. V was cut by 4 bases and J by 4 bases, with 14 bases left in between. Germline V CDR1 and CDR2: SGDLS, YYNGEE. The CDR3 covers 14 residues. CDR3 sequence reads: CASSPRTETYGYTF. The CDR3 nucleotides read TGTGCCAGCAGCCCCCGCACAGAGACCTATGGCTACACCTTC.